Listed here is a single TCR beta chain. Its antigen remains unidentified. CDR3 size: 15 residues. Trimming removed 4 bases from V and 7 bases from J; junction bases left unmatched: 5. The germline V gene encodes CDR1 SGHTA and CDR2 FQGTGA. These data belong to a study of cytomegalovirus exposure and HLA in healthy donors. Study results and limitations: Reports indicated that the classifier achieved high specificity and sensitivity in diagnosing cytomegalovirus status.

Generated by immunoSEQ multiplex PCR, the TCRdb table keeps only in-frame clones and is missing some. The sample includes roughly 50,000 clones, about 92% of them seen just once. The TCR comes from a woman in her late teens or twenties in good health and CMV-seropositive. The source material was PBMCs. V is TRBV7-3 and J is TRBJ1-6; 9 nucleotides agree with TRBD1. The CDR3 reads CASSSTGGWNSPLHF. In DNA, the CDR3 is TGTGCCAGCAGCTCGACAGGGGGTTGGAATTCACCCCTCCACTTT.